The sample holds a few counts of the clone carrying this T cell receptor (beta chain). Its target is not known. The source of the sample is a study of cytomegalovirus exposure and HLA in healthy donors. Study as a whole: Among roughly 190 million T cells, an earlier analysis found 95 million to 140 million unique TCR beta sequences. Study-wide results and limits: Accounts indicate the classifier identified cytomegalovirus status with strong specificity and sensitivity. By a later analysis, the bulk of CMV-associated TCR beta chains appeared HLA-restricted.

The PCR used 60 Vbeta and 13 Jbeta primers. Original methodology: Later, some 75 million unique TCR beta chains were counted in an analysis, and some 9.9 million of them were shared. Measured with immunoSEQ multiplex PCR; TCRdb has only the in-frame clones, and not every one. V, J and clone size derive from that table, while D and trimming were established from the DNA sequence. The repertoire holds about 120,000 clones, over 70% seen once, with 3% to 4% in the top ten. The CDR3 is 17 residues long. The V and J ends lost 1 base and 2 bases respectively, with 18 bases between them. Germline V gene sequence: CDR1 SGHRS, CDR2 YFSETQ.

The sequenced sample consisted of PBMCs. This TCR was recovered from a man between 18 and 35 years old in good health and CMV-seropositive. The rearrangement links TRBV5-1 to TRBJ1-2; D perhaps matches TRBD1 (6 bases). CDR3 region: CASSLTATGFSNYGYTF. The DNA for the CDR3 is TGCGCCAGCAGCTTGACCGCTACAGGGTTTAGCAACTATGGCTACACCTTC.